This T cell receptor beta chain was retrieved from a study of identifying expanded T cells in peripheral blood. Repertoires were generated with immunoSEQ multiplex PCR, while TCRdb's copy carries only in-frame clones and drops some. Among fewer than 60,000 clones listed, roughly 80% were seen once. Material for sequencing was blood. This clonotype was sampled from a person aged 18 to 75 in good health.

CDR3 residues: CASSPYKSSGNTIYF. The CDR3 DNA reads TGTGCCAGCAGCCCCTACAAGAGCTCTGGAAACACCATATATTTT. This chain connects TRBV9 to TRBJ1-3; D unclear. CDR1 SGDLS and CDR2 YYNGEE come from the germline V gene. The V and J ends lost 4 bases and 0 bases respectively, with 11 bases between them. CDR3 size: 15 residues. Filled out from reference TRBV9 and TRBJ1-3, the complete variable domain reads DSGVTQTPKHLITATGQRVTLRCSPRSGDLSVYWYQQSLDQGLQFLIQYYNGEERAKGNILERFSAQQFPDLHSELNLSSLELGDSALYFCASSPYKSSGNTIYFGEGSWLTVV.